A selection of T cell receptor beta chains follows, all from one sample in a study of T-cell memory formation after mild COVID-19. TCRdb re-called the 5' RACE reads through MiXCR, storing one row per CDR3 protein. The sample contains approximately 500,000 distinct CDR3 sequences, around 25% of which appear only once. Sequenced material: PBMCs or a T cell subset sorted from them (not recorded which). These TCRs come from an adult woman who had mild COVID-19 (a few samples of this study predate the infection). Cell type and time point are not known. Each CDR3 is given with its conserved first and last residue. Some rows mark clone size as missing; the rest say once, few, many or name a class of expanded clone.

TRBJ1-5	TRBV5-1	.	CASSLGTGFQPQHF
TRBJ1-2	TRBV12-3/TRBV12-4	.	CASSRSAGAYGYTF
TRBJ2-2	TRBV7-2	.	CASSLEWTTGELFF
TRBJ1-1	TRBV2	.	CASSDWVGGFTEAFF
TRBJ1-5	TRBV2	few	CASKKTGAGQPQHF
TRBJ2-5	TRBV3-1	many	CASSQGTWQETQYF
TRBJ1-1	TRBV20-1	.	CSAQGNTEAFF
TRBJ2-1	TRBV4-3	.	CASSQDHSGTSGRAYEQFF
TRBJ2-3	TRBV29-1	.	CSVDGTDTQYF
TRBJ2-3	TRBV12-3/TRBV12-4	few	CASSSPGGFSTDTQYF
TRBJ2-5	TRBV7-8	few	CASSLARFIQETQYF